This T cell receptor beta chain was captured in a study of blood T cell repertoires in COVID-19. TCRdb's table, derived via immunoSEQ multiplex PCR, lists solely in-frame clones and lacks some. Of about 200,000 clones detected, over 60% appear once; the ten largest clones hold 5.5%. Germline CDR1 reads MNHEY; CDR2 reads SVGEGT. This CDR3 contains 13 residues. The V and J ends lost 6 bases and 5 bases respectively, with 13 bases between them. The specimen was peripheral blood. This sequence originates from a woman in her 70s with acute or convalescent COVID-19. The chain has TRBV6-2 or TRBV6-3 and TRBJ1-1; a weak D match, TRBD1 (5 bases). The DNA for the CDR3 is TGTGCCAGCAGCCCCGTACAGGTTACTGAAGCTTTCTTT. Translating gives CASSPVQVTEAFF.